Listed here are 9 T cell receptor beta chains from one sample, sequenced in a study of cytomegalovirus exposure and HLA in healthy donors (dated by TCRdb to the late 2010s). Libraries came from the immunoSEQ multiplex PCR assay. For the multiplex PCR, a mixture combining 60 forward primers for TCR Vbeta segments and 13 reverse primers for TCR Jbeta segments was used. Not all clones reach the TCRdb copy of this immuneACCESS table, which keeps in-frame sequences only. Checked studies attribute under half of the gap to unresolved V genes and leave the rest unexplained. Here the sample has around 200,000 clones; approximately 79% occur a single time. Of the sample, over 5.5% is held by the ten largest clones. Sequencing was done on a sample of PBMCs. These TCRs come from a man aged 35 to 55 in good health and CMV-seropositive.

The chain recombines TRBV10-3 with TRBJ2-7; D is perhaps TRBD1 (5 bases). Deletions cut 4 bases from V and 3 bases from J, with 10 bases between. The CDR3 loop spans 13 amino acids. Per germline, CDR1 ENHRY and CDR2 SYGVKD. The CDR3 reads CAISAPTGYEQYF. CDR3 bases: TGTGCCATCAGTGCCCCTACAGGCTACGAGCAGTACTTC.

The rearrangement joins TRBV9 to TRBJ2-1; 13 positions agree with TRBD2. The CDR3 is 17 residues long. After removal of 0 bases from V and 7 bases from J, the junction contained 7 bases not matched to a gene. The germline V gene encodes CDR1 SGDLS and CDR2 YYNGEE. For the CDR3, the DNA is TGTGCCAGCAGCGTAGCCCTGGGACTAGCGGGGAGGAATGAGCAGTTCTTC. This encodes CASSVALGLAGRNEQFF.

This sequence joins TRBV5-6 and TRBJ1-1, with D unresolved. The CDR3 is 15 residues long. The germline V gene has CDR1 SGHDT and CDR2 YYEEEE. V lost 0 bases, J lost 2 bases, and 11 bases lay in between. This chain's CDR3 is CASSLDGRVNTEAFF. The CDR3, as DNA: TGTGCCAGCAGCTTGGACGGCCGGGTAAACACTGAAGCTTTCTTT.

The chain recombines TRBV10-3 with TRBJ1-3; TRBD1 is a possible D gene (6 bases). CDR1 and CDR2 from the germline V gene are ENHRY and SYGVKD. V lost 6 bases and J lost 2, with 11 bases in between. CDR3 length: 14 residues. The CDR3 DNA sequence: TGTGCCATCAGCTCAGGGGTTCCTGGAAACACCATATATTTT. It specifies CAISSGVPGNTIYF.

This clone was detected only a few times. The rearrangement links TRBV6-5 to TRBJ1-2; a weak D match, TRBD1 (5 bases). Germline CDR1 reads MNHEY; CDR2 reads SVGAGI. This CDR3 has 15 amino acids. The V end was cut by 6 bases, the J end by 2 bases, with 16 bases between. CDR3: CASRSSGTTNYGYTF. CDR3 bases: TGTGCCAGCAGATCCTCCGGGACTACCAACTATGGCTACACCTTC.

The table lists this clone with a few counts. The genes are TRBV19 and TRBJ2-7; the D gene is possibly TRBD2 (6 bases). Germline V CDR1 and CDR2: LNHDA, SQIVND (reference sequence). This CDR3 is 15 amino acids long. V dropped 4 bases and J dropped 6 bases, with 19 bases sitting between them. CDR3 sequence: CASSTPGLPSREQYF. The CDR3 DNA is TGTGCCAGTAGTACGCCGGGACTTCCAAGCCGCGAGCAGTACTTC.

V is TRBV20-1 and J is TRBJ1-2; D remains unclear. CDR1 DFQATT and CDR2 SNEGSKA come from the germline V gene (reference sequence). The CDR3 loop spans 11 amino acids. Between the trimmed V and J ends, which lost 5 bases and 8 bases, there was a span of 12 bases. CDR3 loop: CSARLAGGYTF. DNA of the CDR3: TGCAGTGCTCGCTTGGCGGGGGGCTACACCTTC.

In DNA form, the CDR3 reads TGTGCCAGCAGTTTACAGGTGGCTCCGAACACTGAAGCTTTCTTT. As protein: CASSLQVAPNTEAFF. The chain recombines TRBV27 with TRBJ1-1, with unresolved D. V was trimmed by 2 bases and J by 1 base, leaving 11 bases between them. The CDR3 sequence is 15 residues long. From germline, CDR1 is MNHEY and CDR2 SMNVEV (reference sequence).

V usage is TRBV19 and J usage is TRBJ2-6; D not certain. The CDR3 contains 17 residues. Trimming removed 0 bases from V and 11 bases from J, with 20 bases in between. Per the germline V gene, CDR1 is LNHDA and CDR2 is SQIVND (reference sequence). CDR3 protein: CASSIDNRVPLPDVLTF. Written as DNA, the CDR3 is TGTGCCAGTAGTATAGATAACAGAGTGCCCTTACCTGACGTCCTGACTTTC. Complete variable domain (other parts from reference TRBV19 and TRBJ2-6): DGGITQSPKYLFRKEGQNVTLSCEQNLNHDAMYWYRQDPGQGLRLIYYSQIVNDFQKGDIAEGYSVSREKKESFPLTVTSAQKNPTAFYLCASSIDNRVPLPDVLTFGAGSRLTVL.